A single sample gave rise to the 30 T cell receptor beta chains below, sequenced in a study of Ad26.COV2.S vaccination and SARS-CoV-2 variants. Clones were sequenced by immunoSEQ multiplex PCR, and TCRdb holds only the in-frame ones, with some missing. The sample holds some 390,000 clones, less than 90% seen once. As to treatment: approximately 18 received Ad26.COV2.S at low or high dose, single or two shots; 5 received placebo; per-sample allocation not given. Samples came from day 63 after the first vaccine or placebo injection. Sequenced here: peripheral blood, sampled in a trial of Ad26.COV2.S vaccine versus placebo. The origin of the receptors is a person between 18 and 59 years old who received the Ad26.COV2.S COVID-19 vaccine or a placebo.

The chain has TRBV7-8 and TRBJ2-7; D possibly corresponds to TRBD1 (6 bases). Germline V gene data show CDR1 as SGHVS and CDR2 as FQNEAQ. There are 14 residues in the CDR3. V gave up 1 base and J gave up 1 base, with 8 bases separating them. CDR3 in amino acids: CASSLVQGSYEQYF. Here the CDR3 DNA reads TGTGCCAGCAGCTTAGTTCAGGGGTCCTACGAGCAGTACTTC. Filled out from reference TRBV7-8 and TRBJ2-7, the complete variable domain reads GAGVSQSPRYKVAKRGQDVALRCDPISGHVSLFWYQQALGQGPEFLTYFQNEAQLDKSGLPSDRFFAERPEGSVSTLKIQRTQQEDSAVYLCASSLVQGSYEQYFGPGTRLTVT.

The rearrangement joins TRBV27 to TRBJ2-6; 9 positions agree with TRBD1. J lost 3 bases, V lost 3 bases, and 9 bases had no gene match. The germline gives CDR1 MNHEY, CDR2 SMNVEV (reference sequence). CDR3 length: 18 amino acids. The CDR3 region has the DNA TGTGCCAGCAGTTTTGAGGGACAGGGCTTTAGTGGGGCCAACGTCCTGACTTTC. Translation: CASSFEGQGFSGANVLTF.

CDR3 sequence (DNA): TGTGCCAGCTCACGAGGACAGGGTAATCAGCCCCAGCATTTT. This sequence encodes CASSRGQGNQPQHF. The J gene is TRBJ1-5, the V gene TRBV18; 8 nucleotides align to TRBD1. This CDR3 region has 14 residues. Looked up from germline, CDR1 is KGHSH and CDR2 is LQKENI. Trimming took 4 bases from V and 4 from J; bases not matched to a gene: 3.

The genes are TRBV7-9 and TRBJ1-3; 8 nucleotides agree with TRBD1. The CDR3 is 13 residues long. Trimming cost V 6 bases and J 6 bases; bases outside gene matches: 4. Per germline, CDR1 SEHNR and CDR2 FQNEAQ (reference sequence). CDR3 in DNA: TGTGCCAGCAGGCCAGGGGGCGAAAACACCATATATTTT. Translation: CASRPGGENTIYF.

This chain uses TRBV19 with TRBJ1-2; tentative D call: TRBD1 (6 bases). CDR3 size: 14 residues. The germline V gene encodes CDR1 LNHDA and CDR2 SQIVND (reference sequence). The V and J ends lost 5 bases and 0 bases respectively, with 10 bases between them. The CDR3 sequence: CASSPRGTNYGYTF. The CDR3 DNA reads as TGTGCCAGTAGTCCCAGGGGCACTAACTATGGCTACACCTTC.

The chain is built from TRBV13 and TRBJ2-3; 11 bases fit TRBD2. Germline assignment: CDR1 PRHDT and CDR2 FYEKMQ (reference sequence). The V segment lost 0 bases and the J segment 2 bases; nucleotides outside the gene matches: 4. The CDR3 runs 17 residues. The CDR3 region is CASSLGTSGGLTDTQYF. In DNA, the CDR3 is TGTGCCAGCAGCTTAGGAACTAGCGGGGGCCTCACAGATACGCAGTATTTT.

V gene TRBV21-1 combines with J gene TRBJ1-2; the D segment call TRBD1 is taken from the table without a DNA check. TRBV21-1 is a known pseudogene. The CDR3 has 15 residues. The CDR3 here is CASSKEGAPNYGYTF. The CDR3 bases are TGTGCCAGCAGCAAAGAAGGGGCACCTAACTATGGCTACACCTTC.

The rearrangement uses TRBV7-9 and TRBJ2-5; D ambiguous. V was clipped by 5 bases and J by 1 base, with 11 bases between them. CDR1 is SEHNR, CDR2 FQNEAQ, per germline (reference sequence). CDR3 length equals 14 residues. The CDR3 loop reads CASSPSVSQETQYF. CDR3 in DNA: TGTGCCAGCAGCCCCTCCGTGAGCCAAGAGACCCAGTACTTC.

This clone has a single count. This sequence joins TRBV9 and TRBJ1-3; 7 bases line up with TRBD1. Trimming at V came to 3 bases and at J to 2 bases, leaving 5 bases not matched to a gene. The germline V gene has CDR1 SGDLS and CDR2 YYNGEE. The CDR3 is 15 amino acids. The CDR3 bases are TGTGCCAGCAGCGCCGGGACAGTTCCTGGAAACACCATATATTTT. Its translation is CASSAGTVPGNTIYF.

The chain recombines TRBV6-6 with TRBJ1-6; 8 bases align to TRBD1. The CDR3 runs to 15 residues. Losses at the gene ends were 6 bases for V and 7 bases for J; bases not matched to a gene: 8. CDR1 is MNHNY, CDR2 SVGAGI, per germline (reference sequence). CDR3 sequence: CASRPDRVGNSPLHF. The CDR3 DNA reads as TGTGCCAGCAGACCGGACAGGGTAGGAAATTCACCCCTCCACTTT.

The gene calls are TRBV6-5 and TRBJ1-2; 8 nucleotides match TRBD1. This CDR3 spans 12 amino acids. V gave up 11 bases and J gave up 4 bases; unmatched junction bases: 6. Germline V gives CDR1 MNHEY, CDR2 SVGAGI. The CDR3 DNA reads TGTGCCTTTGAGGACAGGGTCTATGGCTACACCTTC. This translates into CAFEDRVYGYTF.

V and J are TRBV21-1 and TRBJ1-3; the table's TRBD1 call for D was not verified on the DNA. TRBV21-1 is a pseudogene locus. This CDR3 spans 14 amino acids. As DNA, the CDR3 is TGTGCCAGCAGCCACAGATACTCTGGAAACACCATATATTTT. Translated, it gives CASSHRYSGNTIYF.

The table lists this clone with a count of one. This sequence joins TRBV3-1 (or the pseudogene TRBV3-2) and TRBJ2-5; no definite D call. This CDR3 has 12 amino acids. V dropped 0 bases and J dropped 9 bases, with 8 bases sitting between them. Germline V gene lookup returns CDR1 LGHDT and CDR2 YNNKEL (reference sequence). The DNA of the CDR3 is TGTGCCAGCAGCCAAGAAGTACCCCCCCAGTACTTC. Translated: CASSQEVPPQYF.

This clone was found once. The genes are TRBV5-5 and TRBJ2-7; D might be TRBD1 or TRBD2, each matching 5 bases. Trimming shortened V by 0 bases and J by 4 bases, and 17 bases separated the two germline ends. The CDR3 spans 16 residues. In germline, CDR1 is SGHKS, CDR2 YYEKEE (reference sequence). The CDR3 coding sequence is TGTGCCAGCAGCTTGGCGGGGACCACCGGTTTATACGAGCAGTACTTC. As protein: CASSLAGTTGLYEQYF.

V gene TRBV5-4 combines with J gene TRBJ2-7, with D perhaps matching TRBD1 (6 bases). The CDR3 runs 15 residues. Germline values: CDR1 SGHNT, CDR2 YYREEE (reference sequence). Trimming took off 0 bases at V and 2 bases at J, with 12 bases between the two ends. The CDR3 DNA sequence: TGTGCCAGCAGCTTGGAAGGCAGGGGACCCTACGAGCAGTACTTC. The encoded protein is CASSLEGRGPYEQYF.

The chain carries TRBV5-6 and TRBJ1-5; TRBD1 might be the D (5 bases). Trimming took off 3 bases at V and 0 bases at J, with 13 bases between the two ends. CDR1 is SGHDT and CDR2 is YYEEEE in the germline V gene. The CDR3 consists of 16 residues. The CDR3 sequence: CASSWGGAFSNQPQHF. Written as DNA, the CDR3 is TGTGCCAGCAGCTGGGGGGGAGCCTTTAGCAATCAGCCCCAGCATTTT.

The rearrangement joins TRBV11-2 to TRBJ2-7, with D possibly matching TRBD1 (5 bases). The V and J ends lost 1 base and 6 bases respectively, with 13 bases between them. The length of the CDR3 is 14 residues. In germline, CDR1 is SGHAT, CDR2 FQNNGV. The CDR3 sequence is CASSLVPGIGEQYF. CDR3 nucleotide sequence: TGTGCCAGCAGCTTAGTTCCAGGGATTGGCGAGCAGTACTTC. The variable domain in full, completed from reference TRBV11-2 and TRBJ2-7, reads EAGVAQSPRYKIIEKRQSVAFWCNPISGHATLYWYQQILGQGPKLLIQFQNNGVVDDSQLPKDRFSAERLKGVDSTLKIQPAKLEDSAVYLCASSLVPGIGEQYFGPGTRLTVT.

The chain combines TRBV10-3 with TRBJ1-2; 7 positions agree with TRBD1. V lost 2 bases, J lost 0 bases, and 6 bases stayed unmatched. CDR1 is ENHRY, CDR2 SYGVKD, per germline. The CDR3 sequence is 16 residues long. CDR3 residues: CAISELNRGANYGYTF. CDR3 sequence (DNA): TGTGCCATCAGTGAGCTAAACAGGGGAGCTAACTATGGCTACACCTTC.

The rearrangement links TRBV7-2 to TRBJ2-7; 7 nucleotides agree with TRBD1. This CDR3 comprises 18 residues. CDR1 is SGHTA, CDR2 FQGNSA, per germline. The V gene end was trimmed by 0 bases and the J gene end by 7 bases; junction bases not matched to a gene: 18. The CDR3 DNA sequence: TGTGCCAGCAGCTTAGCGGCCCTGGTTGAGGGGGCTCATAAGGAGCAGTACTTC. It yields the protein CASSLAALVEGAHKEQYF.

This chain connects TRBV11-2 to TRBJ2-3; 7 bases align to TRBD1. The V gene's germline CDR1 is SGHAT and CDR2 FQNNGV. Trimming at V came to 0 bases and at J to 3 bases, leaving 6 bases not matched to a gene. CDR3 size: 16 residues. Written as DNA, the CDR3 is TGTGCCAGCAGCTTAGAGCGACAGGGTGGTACAGATACGCAGTATTTT. It specifies CASSLERQGGTDTQYF.

Here the CDR3 DNA reads TGTGCCAGCAGTTACACCACCTCTAATGAGCAGTTCTTC. It specifies CASSYTTSNEQFF. The chain carries TRBV6-2 or TRBV6-3 and TRBJ2-1; D remains unclear. Germline V gene sequence: CDR1 MNHEY, CDR2 SVGEGT. Between the trimmed V and J ends, which lost 2 bases and 7 bases, there was a span of 9 bases. This CDR3 has 13 amino acids.

The chain is built from TRBV19 and TRBJ2-3, with 10 nucleotides matching TRBD2. The V and J ends lost 6 bases and 5 bases, in that order; junction bases with no gene match: 8. The germline V gene encodes CDR1 LNHDA and CDR2 SQIVND (reference sequence). There are 15 residues in the CDR3. CDR3 nucleotides: TGTGCCAGTAGAACTACTAGCGGGGTGGGAGATACGCAGTATTTT. This codes for CASRTTSGVGDTQYF.

The chain has TRBV6-2 or TRBV6-3 and TRBJ1-5, with 7 positions matching TRBD1. This CDR3 is 15 amino acids long. V trimming: 3 bases; J trimming: 4 bases; junction bases outside the gene matches: 6. The germline V gene encodes CDR1 MNHEY and CDR2 SVGEGT. The CDR3: CASSYAGGGNQPQHF. CDR3 nucleotide sequence: TGTGCCAGCAGTTATGCAGGGGGAGGGAATCAGCCCCAGCATTTT.

The chain joins TRBV5-6 to TRBJ1-1; D remains ambiguous. Trimming shortened V by 4 bases and J by 1 base, and 17 bases separated the two germline ends. The CDR3 is made up of 16 amino acids. Germline V gene lookup returns CDR1 SGHDT and CDR2 YYEEEE. The CDR3 loop reads CASSTANRRSNTEAFF. CDR3 sequence (DNA): TGTGCCAGCAGCACGGCCAATAGGAGGTCGAACACTGAAGCTTTCTTT.

The rearrangement links TRBV5-1 to TRBJ2-5; D call uncertain. This CDR3 is built from 14 residues. Germline V gene lookup returns CDR1 SGHRS and CDR2 YFSETQ. V gave up 4 bases and J gave up 5 bases, with 15 bases separating them. The CDR3 DNA sequence: TGCGCCAGCAGCCTGTCGGGCTCCCGGGAGACCCAGTACTTC. It yields the protein CASSLSGSRETQYF.

This chain connects TRBV5-6 to TRBJ1-4; D is undetermined. The length of the CDR3 is 13 residues. The V end lost 2 bases, the J end lost 2 bases, and 4 bases lay between the germline ends. CDR1 and CDR2 from the germline V gene are SGHDT and YYEEEE. The CDR3 loop reads CASSLETNEKLFF. The CDR3 bases are TGTGCCAGCAGCTTAGAGACTAATGAAAAACTGTTTTTT.

The chain employs TRBV24-1 and TRBJ2-1; 7 nucleotides match TRBD1. This CDR3 comprises 14 residues. The ends lost 3 bases at V and 7 bases at J; junction bases unmatched: 5. Per germline, CDR1 KGHDR and CDR2 SFDVKD. The CDR3 sequence is CATSDPNRGNEQFF. CDR3 DNA: TGTGCCACCAGTGATCCCAACAGGGGTAATGAGCAGTTCTTC.

There are a few counts of this clone. The rearrangement links TRBV7-2 to TRBJ2-7; TRBD1 might be the D (6 bases). The length of the CDR3 is 14 residues. V lost 5 bases and J 2 bases, leaving 13 bases between the germline ends. Germline values: CDR1 SGHTA, CDR2 FQGNSA. The CDR3 DNA sequence: TGTGCCAGCAGCACCTATCAGGGGACCTACGAGCAGTACTTC. Protein product: CASSTYQGTYEQYF.

The chain is built from TRBV9 and TRBJ2-1; no reliable D call. CDR3 size: 13 residues. CDR1 SGDLS and CDR2 YYNGEE come from the germline V gene. The V end lost 0 bases, the J end lost 5 bases, and 6 bases lay between the germline ends. CDR3 region: CASSVAYDNEQFF. The CDR3, as DNA: TGTGCCAGCAGCGTAGCTTATGACAATGAGCAGTTCTTC.

The chain couples TRBV7-9 to TRBJ2-3, with D possibly being TRBD1 (5 bases). Germline CDR1 is SEHNR and CDR2 is FQNEAQ (reference sequence). This CDR3 region has 15 residues. V lost 1 base and J lost 6, with 14 bases in between. The CDR3: CASSLDGALWDTQYF. CDR3 bases: TGTGCCAGCAGCTTAGATGGGGCCCTTTGGGATACGCAGTATTTT. Together with reference TRBV7-9 and TRBJ2-3, the CDR3 gives the full variable domain: DTGVSQNPRHKITKRGQNVTFRCDPISEHNRLYWYRQTLGQGPEFLTYFQNEAQLEKSRLLSDRFSAERPKGSFSTLEIQRTEQGDSAMYLCASSLDGALWDTQYFGPGTRLTVL.